Each of the 7 T cell receptor beta chains below was sequenced from the same sample in a study of blood T cell repertoires in COVID-19 (dated by TCRdb to 2018 to 2020). Libraries were constructed by the immunoSEQ multiplex PCR assay. TCRdb retrieved this table from immuneACCESS and kept in-frame rearrangements only. Not all clones are present; in checked studies, unresolved V genes account for under half, and no reason is known for the remainder. A total of about 270,000 clones appear in this sample, about nine tenths of them only once. The ten top clones hold 4.1% of the sample. Sample: PBMCs or T cells enriched from blood (not recorded which). The receptors derive from a woman in her thirties with acute COVID-19.

The chain uses TRBV2 and TRBJ2-6; TRBD1 matches at 8 bases. CDR1 is SNHLY, CDR2 FYNNEI, per germline. The CDR3 spans 18 residues. The ends lost 6 bases at V and 0 bases at J; junction bases unmatched: 10. CDR3 protein: CASRLTGGFSSGANVLTF. For the CDR3, the DNA is TGTGCCAGCAGGCTTACAGGGGGATTTAGCTCTGGGGCCAACGTCCTGACTTTC. Filled out from reference TRBV2 and TRBJ2-6, the complete variable domain reads EPEVTQTPSHQVTQMGQEVILRCVPISNHLYFYWYRQILGQKVEFLVSFYNNEISEKSEIFDDQFSVERPDGSNFTLKIRSTKLEDSAMYFCASRLTGGFSSGANVLTFGAGSRLTVL.

The gene calls are TRBV11-2 and TRBJ2-5; D may be TRBD2 (5 bases). Looked up from germline, CDR1 is SGHAT and CDR2 is FQNNGV. There are 12 residues in the CDR3. V was cut by 8 bases and J by 4 bases, with 11 bases left in between. The CDR3 DNA reads as TGTGCCAGCCGAGGGCATAGAGAGACCCAGTACTTC. Translating gives CASRGHRETQYF.

This chain links TRBV19 with TRBJ2-2, with TRBD1 identical over 9 bases. This CDR3 comprises 18 residues. Germline V gives CDR1 LNHDA, CDR2 SQIVND (reference sequence). Germline trimming cut 7 bases from V and 1 base from J; bases unmatched to any gene: 13. The CDR3, as DNA: TGTGCCAGTACCGACCTCCGGACAGGGGCAATGAACACCGGGGAGCTGTTTTTT. This codes for CASTDLRTGAMNTGELFF. The full variable domain, completed using reference TRBV19 and TRBJ2-2, is DGGITQSPKYLFRKEGQNVTLSCEQNLNHDAMYWYRQDPGQGLRLIYYSQIVNDFQKGDIAEGYSVSREKKESFPLTVTSAQKNPTAFYLCASTDLRTGAMNTGELFFGEGSRLTVL.

This chain uses TRBV7-6 with TRBJ2-2; D is unclear. This CDR3 spans 13 amino acids. V was trimmed by 1 base and J by 6 bases, leaving 6 bases between them. The germline CDR1 and CDR2 sequences are SGHVS and FNYEAQ. The chain's CDR3 is CASSLDPSGELFF. The DNA of the CDR3 is TGTGCCAGCAGCTTAGATCCCTCCGGGGAGCTGTTTTTT.

The chain carries TRBV5-4 and TRBJ2-7; a weak D match, TRBD2 (6 bases). Germline V CDR1 and CDR2: SGHNT, YYREEE (reference sequence). The CDR3 loop spans 13 amino acids. V gave up 4 bases and J gave up 6 bases, with 14 bases separating them. CDR3 protein: CASSPRGGVEQYF. The CDR3 DNA reads as TGTGCCAGCAGCCCTCGGGGCGGGGTCGAGCAGTACTTC.

The genes are TRBV18 and TRBJ2-2; D perhaps matches TRBD2 (5 bases). Germline V lookup: CDR1 KGHSH, CDR2 LQKENI. Trimming cost V 1 base and J 4 bases, with 13 bases left between them. The length of the CDR3 is 16 residues. Here the CDR3 reads CASSPRGVAGTGELFF. In nucleotides, the CDR3 is TGTGCCAGCTCACCACGAGGCGTCGCGGGCACCGGGGAGCTGTTTTTT.

The genes are TRBV5-6 and TRBJ2-7; the match to TRBD1 covers 9 bases. The CDR3 consists of 15 residues. Germline V gene lookup returns CDR1 SGHDT and CDR2 YYEEEE. Trimming took 4 bases from V and 5 from J; bases not matched to a gene: 10. CDR3 loop: CASSRTGGLRDEQYF. CDR3 in DNA: TGTGCCAGCAGCCGAACAGGGGGCCTCAGGGACGAGCAGTACTTC.